These 21 T cell receptor beta chains share one sample of origin, sequenced in a study of shared clonotypes between healthy human individuals. The protocol was immunoSEQ multiplex PCR, while the TCRdb copy is restricted to in-frame clones and leaves out a portion. The sample lists fewer than 650,000 clones, about 82% occurring once. What was sequenced was PBMCs. These receptors came from a woman aged 40 to 50 in good health. Some clones in this sample may be carry-over from other donors' samples.

The chain combines TRBV2 with TRBJ1-5; 7 nucleotides line up with TRBD1. The CDR3 spans 15 residues. Germline V lookup: CDR1 SNHLY, CDR2 FYNNEI. V shed 3 bases and J 1 base; nucleotides not matched to a gene: 3. The CDR3 sequence is CASSDPRGSNQPQHF. CDR3 in DNA: TGTGCCAGCAGTGACCCCAGGGGGAGCAATCAGCCCCAGCATTTT.

There are many counts of this clone. In the same sample, other DNA sequences code for this CDR3. The V call is TRBV27, the J call TRBJ2-6, with 9 bases that match TRBD1. After removal of 5 bases from V and 1 base from J, the junction contained 6 bases not matched to a gene. CDR1 is MNHEY and CDR2 is SMNVEV in the germline V gene (reference sequence). The CDR3 contains 17 residues. DNA of the CDR3: TGTGCCAGCAGTCCTGGGACAGGGCTATCTGGGGCCAACGTCCTGACTTTC. Protein sequence: CASSPGTGLSGANVLTF.

The rearrangement links TRBV12-5 to TRBJ2-3; D is unclear. Trimming left V 2 bases short and J 2 bases short, with 5 bases between. This CDR3 is built from 13 residues. Germline V gives CDR1 LGHNT, CDR2 FRNRAP. CDR3 coding DNA: TGTGCTAGTGGTTTGCTGGTCACAGATACGCAGTATTTT. It encodes CASGLLVTDTQYF.

This clone was found a few times. The chain joins TRBV12-5 to TRBJ2-1; 9 bases are a match to TRBD2. The CDR3 has 17 amino acids. Trimming at V came to 0 bases and at J to 2 bases, leaving 5 bases not matched to a gene. Germline V lookup: CDR1 LGHNT, CDR2 FRNRAP. CDR3: CASGLVPGGRAYNEQFF. The CDR3 coding sequence is TGTGCTAGTGGTTTGGTACCGGGCGGGAGGGCCTACAATGAGCAGTTCTTC.

To note about this clone: In the same sample, other DNA sequences code for this CDR3. The chain carries TRBV7-2 and TRBJ2-7; no firm D call. The V gene lost 1 base and the J gene lost 3 bases, with 4 bases spanning the gap. This CDR3 has 12 residues. Germline V gene data show CDR1 as SGHTA and CDR2 as FQGNSA. CDR3 residues: CASSLGYYEQYF. CDR3 sequence (DNA): TGTGCCAGCAGCTTAGGTTACTACGAGCAGTACTTC.

V and J are TRBV5-1 and TRBJ1-1; D is uncertain. Germline CDR1 is SGHRS and CDR2 is YFSETQ. The germline V and J ends were trimmed by 4 bases and 2 bases, with 21 bases remaining between them. This CDR3 is built from 17 residues. The CDR3 DNA follows: TGCGCCAGCAGCCTATGGTGGGGAATCGGTCTAAACACTGAAGCTTTCTTT. It yields the protein CASSLWWGIGLNTEAFF.

On this clone: The junction departs from the called germline gene at one end, perhaps through a read error. Other nucleotide sequences in the sample specify the same CDR3. This chain uses TRBV5-4 with TRBJ1-2, with a tentative D call TRBD1 (6 bases). CDR1 and CDR2 (germline): SGHNT, YYREEE (reference sequence). This CDR3 contains 16 residues. CDR3 sequence (DNA): TGTGCCAGCAGCTCCCACGCGGACAGAAGTAACTATGGTTACACCTTC. Amino acid sequence: CASSSHADRSNYGYTF. Full variable domain (rest looked up from reference TRBV5-4 and TRBJ1-2): ETGVTQSPTHLIKTRGQQVTLRCSSQSGHNTVSWYQQALGQGPQFIFQYYREEENGRGNFPPRFSGLQFPNYSSELNVNALELDDSALYLCASSSHADRSNYGYTFGSGTRLTVV.

For this clone: Other nucleotide sequences from this sample produce the same CDR3. The V call is TRBV7-9, the J call TRBJ2-5, with a possible D match to TRBD2 (6 bases). V gave up 0 bases and J gave up 5 bases, with 10 bases separating them. Germline V gene sequence: CDR1 SEHNR, CDR2 FQNEAQ (reference sequence). The CDR3 consists of 14 residues. This CDR3 reads CASSLARGLETQYF. The DNA for the CDR3 is TGTGCCAGCAGCTTAGCGCGGGGCCTGGAGACCCAGTACTTC.

The chain joins TRBV18 to TRBJ1-1; the D is unclear. The CDR3 has 14 amino acids. V gave up 1 base and J gave up 2 bases, with 8 bases separating them. Germline V gives CDR1 KGHSH, CDR2 LQKENI. The CDR3 DNA is TGTGCCAGCTCACCACAAGTAGGTAACACTGAAGCTTTCTTT. Translating it yields CASSPQVGNTEAFF.

The genes are TRBV4-3 and TRBJ2-3, with unresolved D. The CDR3 is 14 amino acids. V was clipped by 0 bases and J by 2 bases, with 6 bases between them. Germline V gives CDR1 LGHNA, CDR2 YSLEER. The CDR3 is CASSQDGSTDTQYF. The CDR3 bases are TGCGCCAGCAGCCAAGACGGTTCCACAGATACGCAGTATTTT.

The chain has TRBV5-1 and TRBJ2-3; D tentatively fits TRBD1 or TRBD2 (5 bases each). Trimming took off 0 bases at V and 5 bases at J, with 10 bases between the two ends. CDR3 size: 14 residues. Germline V gene data show CDR1 as SGHRS and CDR2 as YFSETQ. The CDR3 DNA reads as TGCGCCAGCAGCTTGGGTGCAGGGAGAGATACGCAGTATTTT. Protein product: CASSLGAGRDTQYF.

V gene TRBV7-3 combines with J gene TRBJ2-6; D call uncertain. This CDR3 has 13 residues. The V gene lost 0 bases and the J gene lost 3 bases, with 0 bases spanning the gap. From germline, CDR1 is SGHTA and CDR2 FQGTGA. CDR3 in amino acids: CASSLTGANVLTF. CDR3 DNA: TGTGCCAGCAGCTTAACTGGGGCCAACGTCCTGACTTTC. Variable domain in full (rest from reference TRBV7-3 and TRBJ2-6): GAGVSQTPSNKVTEKGKYVELRCDPISGHTALYWYRQSLGQGPEFLIYFQGTGAADDSGLPNDRFFAVRPEGSVSTLKIQRTERGDSAVYLCASSLTGANVLTFGAGSRLTVL.

This clone was observed a single time. The chain has TRBV7-2 and TRBJ2-7; 13 bases are shared with TRBD2. CDR3 length equals 16 residues. Germline CDR1 SGHTA, CDR2 FQGNSA. V lost 1 base to trimming and J lost 3 bases; unmatched junction nucleotides: 3. The CDR3 nucleotides are TGTGCCAGCAGCTTAGGGGGACTAGCGGGGATCTACGAGCAGTACTTC. Protein product: CASSLGGLAGIYEQYF.

The rearrangement joins TRBV2 to TRBJ2-3, with 9 nucleotides matching TRBD2. Trimming at V came to 5 bases and at J to 2 bases, leaving 5 bases not matched to a gene. CDR1 SNHLY and CDR2 FYNNEI come from the germline V gene. The length of the CDR3 is 15 residues. The CDR3 spells CASSLAGAVTDTQYF. In DNA form, the CDR3 reads TGTGCCAGCAGTTTAGCGGGAGCGGTCACAGATACGCAGTATTTT.

This clone was detected ten times or more. Other DNA sequences of this sample code for an identical CDR3. J is TRBJ2-5 and V is TRBV7-9; 9 bases align to TRBD1. Germline V gives CDR1 SEHNR, CDR2 FQNEAQ (reference sequence). Germline trimming cut 7 bases from V and 7 bases from J; bases unmatched to any gene: 7. This CDR3 is built from 13 residues. CDR3 amino acids: CASTLTGGSTQYF. Written as DNA, the CDR3 is TGTGCCAGCACCTTGACAGGGGGATCGACCCAGTACTTC.

This clone has at least ten counts. The sample holds other DNA sequences that translate to the same CDR3. The chain combines TRBV7-9 with TRBJ2-7; D may be TRBD2 (5 bases). CDR1 and CDR2 (germline): SEHNR, FQNEAQ (reference sequence). The CDR3 totals 12 residues. V gave up 5 bases and J gave up 2 bases, with 7 bases separating them. CDR3 bases: TGTGCCAGCAGCCCGCGGGCCTACGAGCAGTACTTC. It specifies CASSPRAYEQYF.

This clone showed up just once. This chain uses TRBV7-6 with TRBJ2-3, with a possible D match to TRBD2 (6 bases). The CDR3 totals 14 residues. The V end lost 4 bases, the J end lost 3 bases, and 11 bases lay between the germline ends. CDR1 is SGHVS and CDR2 is FNYEAQ in the germline V gene. DNA for the CDR3: TGTGCCAGCAGCTCCCGACTAGATACAGATACGCAGTATTTT. Residues: CASSSRLDTDTQYF.

This clone was observed a few times. The rearrangement joins TRBV27 to TRBJ2-7; D remains ambiguous. The germline V and J ends were trimmed by 5 bases and 4 bases, with 24 bases remaining between them. The V gene's germline CDR1 is MNHEY and CDR2 SMNVEV (reference sequence). The CDR3 is 17 amino acids. CDR3 protein: CASSPLYVSGTKYEQYF. As DNA, the CDR3 is TGTGCCAGCAGTCCCCTTTATGTTTCAGGCACCAAGTACGAGCAGTACTTC.

J is TRBJ2-1 and V is TRBV11-2, with TRBD2 identical over 13 bases. The CDR3 is 15 amino acids. V shed 5 bases and J 9 bases; nucleotides not matched to a gene: 7. CDR1 SGHAT and CDR2 FQNNGV come from the germline V gene. Here the CDR3 reads CASSPILAGGGEQFF. In DNA, the CDR3 is TGTGCCAGCAGCCCTATACTAGCGGGAGGGGGTGAGCAGTTCTTC.

The rearrangement links TRBV28 to TRBJ1-2; maybe TRBD1 (6 bases). This CDR3 is built from 15 residues. Germline V lookup: CDR1 MDHEN, CDR2 SYDVKM. The ends were cut back, 2 bases at V and 5 bases at J, with 15 bases in the middle. CDR3 coding DNA: TGTGCCAGCAGTTTAGTTACAGGGAGGAGATATGGCTACACCTTC. It specifies CASSLVTGRRYGYTF.

A single count supports this clone. The V call is TRBV6-5, the J call TRBJ2-5; no clear D. V gave up 7 bases and J gave up 1 base, with 10 bases separating them. This CDR3 has 13 residues. Germline V CDR1 and CDR2: MNHEY, SVGAGI. CDR3 nucleotides: TGTGCCAGCAAGATTAGGGCCCAAGAGACCCAGTACTTC. Translation gives CASKIRAQETQYF.